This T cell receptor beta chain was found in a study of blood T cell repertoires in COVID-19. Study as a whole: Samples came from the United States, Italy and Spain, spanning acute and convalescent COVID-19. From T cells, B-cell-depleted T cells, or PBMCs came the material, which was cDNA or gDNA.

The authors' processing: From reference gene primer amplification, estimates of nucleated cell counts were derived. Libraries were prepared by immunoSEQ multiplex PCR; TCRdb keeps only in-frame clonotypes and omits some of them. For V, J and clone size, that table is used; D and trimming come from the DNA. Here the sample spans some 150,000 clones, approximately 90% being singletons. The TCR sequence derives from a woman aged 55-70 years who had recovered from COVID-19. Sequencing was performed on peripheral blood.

The CDR3 nucleotides read TGTGCCAGCAGCTTAGTACGGGTTTCTGGAAACACCATATATTTT. Amino acids: CASSLVRVSGNTIYF. V usage is TRBV11-2 and J usage is TRBJ1-3; D gene uncertain. CDR1 is SGHAT and CDR2 is FQNNGV in the germline V gene. The CDR3 has 15 residues. V was trimmed by 1 base and J by 1 base, leaving 8 bases between them.